Listed below are T cell receptor beta chains from one sample, sequenced in a study of blood T cell repertoires in COVID-19. Produced via immunoSEQ multiplex PCR; TCRdb's table is partial and in-frame only. This sample carries about 110,000 clones, roughly 85% of them seen once, and the ten largest clones take roughly 17%. The sequencing sample was made of peripheral blood. The receptor source for this set is a woman of 80 years or more with active or convalescent COVID-19. Each CDR3 is given with its conserved first and last residue. Fields, in order: V gene, D gene, J gene, clone size, CDR3 length, CDR3 protein, CDR3 DNA. The D gene is left open where the match is weak. Clone size, where shown, is once, few, many, or a class for clones that have expanded.

TRBV15	TRBD2	TRBJ2-2	-	15	CATSRLGLASGELFF	TGTGCCACCAGCAGACTGGGACTAGCGTCCGGGGAGCTGTTTTTT
TRBV10-3	-	TRBJ1-1	-	13	CAISGSERTEAFF	TGTGCCATCAGCGGGTCGGAACGGACTGAAGCTTTCTTT
TRBV28	-	TRBJ1-2	-	12	CASRRSNYGYTF	TGTGCCAGCAGACGGTCTAACTATGGCTACACCTTC
TRBV27	TRBD2	TRBJ2-5	-	18	CASSLSPGLAGGTETQYF	TGTGCCAGCAGTTTATCCCCCGGACTAGCGGGAGGGACAGAGACCCAGTACTTC
TRBV7-2	TRBD2	TRBJ2-7	-	13	CASSAGTRYEQYF	TGTGCCAGCAGCGCCGGGACTAGATACGAGCAGTACTTC
TRBV6-6	-	TRBJ1-5	-	16	CASRPTGQRENQPQHF	TGTGCCAGCAGACCAACGGGACAAAGGGAGAATCAGCCCCAGCATTTT
TRBV11-2	-	TRBJ2-1	-	12	CASSSRIGEQFF	TGTGCCAGCAGCTCGAGGATAGGTGAGCAGTTCTTC
TRBV5-1	TRBD1	TRBJ1-1	-	16	CASSKDRDRLNTEAFF	TGCGCCAGCAGTAAGGACAGGGACAGATTGAACACTGAAGCTTTCTTT
TRBV9	TRBD1	TRBJ1-1	-	15	CASSAHRGLGTEAFF	TGTGCCAGCAGCGCCCACAGGGGGCTGGGGACTGAAGCTTTCTTT
TRBV7-9	TRBD1	TRBJ2-1	-	17	CASSLTIPGQGPNEQFF	TGTGCCAGCAGCTTAACGATTCCGGGACAGGGACCCAATGAGCAGTTCTTC
TRBV7-9	-	TRBJ1-1	once	14	CASRAGLRSTEAFF	TGTGCCAGCAGAGCGGGGCTGAGGAGCACTGAAGCTTTCTTT
TRBV28	TRBD2	TRBJ2-7	-	15	CASTPGGLASYEQYF	TGTGCCAGCACCCCGGGGGGGCTAGCCTCCTACGAGCAGTACTTC
TRBV5-1	-	TRBJ2-1	-	17	CASSLATRTNPSNEQFF	TGCGCCAGCAGCTTGGCCACGCGGACTAACCCTAGCAATGAGCAGTTCTTC
TRBV28	-	TRBJ2-3	few	15	CASSPRHREGDTQYF	TGTGCCAGCAGTCCCCGTCACAGGGAGGGAGATACGCAGTATTTT
TRBV2	-	TRBJ1-2	-	17	CASSEYGRAGPNYGYTF	TGTGCCAGCAGTGAATACGGGAGGGCAGGGCCCAACTATGGCTACACCTTC
TRBV5-6	-	TRBJ1-2	-	14	CASSLAMTEDGYTF	TGTGCCAGCAGCTTGGCCATGACAGAGGATGGCTACACCTTC
TRBV18	TRBD2	TRBJ2-1	-	16	CASSPPGREYAPEQFF	TGTGCCAGCTCACCACCCGGGCGGGAGTACGCTCCTGAGCAGTTCTTC
TRBV20-1	TRBD1	TRBJ1-1	few	11	CSASQGAKAFF	TGCAGTGCGAGCCAGGGGGCTAAAGCTTTCTTT
TRBV5-1	-	TRBJ2-1	once	15	CASSRQSSSYNEQFF	TGCGCCAGCAGCCGACAATCGAGCTCCTACAATGAGCAGTTCTTC
TRBV3-1/TRBV3-2	-	TRBJ1-5	-	14	CASSQTGGGQPQHF	TGTGCCAGCAGCCAAACAGGTGGTGGGCAGCCCCAGCATTTT
TRBV5-5	-	TRBJ1-6	-	14	CASSGLAYNSPLHF	TGTGCCAGCAGTGGGCTAGCTTATAATTCACCCCTCCACTTT
TRBV27	TRBD1	TRBJ2-2	-	17	CASSLSPSTGSTGELFF	TGTGCCAGCAGTTTATCGCCCTCGACAGGGAGCACCGGGGAGCTGTTTTTT
TRBV7-9	TRBD1	TRBJ1-2	few	14	CASSDTGGARGYTF	TGTGCCAGCAGCGATACAGGGGGCGCGAGGGGCTACACCTTC
TRBV30	-	TRBJ2-3	few	15	CAAHPLGGSTDTQYF	TGTGCCGCCCACCCTCTTGGAGGGAGCACAGATACGCAGTATTTT
TRBV5-1	-	TRBJ2-7	-	14	CASSPGHETYEQYF	TGCGCCAGCAGCCCAGGACACGAAACCTACGAGCAGTACTTC
TRBV5-1	-	TRBJ1-2	once	16	CASSLEGPPEGYGYTF	TGCGCCAGCAGCTTGGAGGGGCCCCCGGAGGGCTATGGCTACACCTTC
TRBV5-1	-	TRBJ1-2	-	14	CASSLAGGLDGYTF	TGCGCCAGCAGCTTGGCCGGGGGTTTGGATGGCTACACCTTC